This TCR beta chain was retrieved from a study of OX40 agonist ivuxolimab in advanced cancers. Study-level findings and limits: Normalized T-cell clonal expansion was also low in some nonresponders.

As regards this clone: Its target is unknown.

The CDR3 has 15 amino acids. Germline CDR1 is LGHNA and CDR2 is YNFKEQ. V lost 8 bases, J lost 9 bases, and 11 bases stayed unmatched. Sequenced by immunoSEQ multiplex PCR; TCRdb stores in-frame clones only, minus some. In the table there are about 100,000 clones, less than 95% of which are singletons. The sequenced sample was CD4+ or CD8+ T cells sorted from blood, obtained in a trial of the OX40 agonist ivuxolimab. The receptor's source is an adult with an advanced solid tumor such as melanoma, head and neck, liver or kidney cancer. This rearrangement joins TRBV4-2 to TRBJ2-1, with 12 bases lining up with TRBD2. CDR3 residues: CASSRTSGRFVEQFF. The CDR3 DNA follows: TGTGCCAGCTCACGAACTAGCGGGAGGTTTGTTGAGCAGTTCTTC.